Included here is one T cell receptor (beta chain) sequence, with context. No antigen is known for it. The CDR3 has 15 residues. CDR1 MNHNS and CDR2 SASEGT come from the germline V gene. V was pared by 1 base and J by 5 bases, with 14 bases between. The repertoire was sequenced with immunoSEQ multiplex PCR; TCRdb's copy has only in-frame clones and lacks some. This table holds approximately 190,000 clones, about 92% found once. This entry is derived from a study of T cell responses to AZD1222 COVID-19 vaccine. Study conclusions and caveats: Along spike, vaccine-associated CD4 TCRs were found throughout, with dominance at 160-218 and 743-854. The donor group comprised mostly white British people and more females; the analysis possibly underestimated clonal diversity. Compared with day 0, the breadth and depth of the Spike-specific TCR repertoire rose significantly after two doses of AZD1222.

The rearrangement links TRBV6-1 to TRBJ1-2; no clear D. Here the sequenced sample was peripheral blood, taken 28 days after the second dose of the MenACWY control vaccine. The clonotype was recovered from an adult who received the MenACWY meningococcal vaccine as a control. CDR3 residues: CASSEDSRLIYGYTF. In nucleotides, the CDR3 is TGTGCCAGCAGTGAAGATTCCAGGTTGATTTATGGCTACACCTTC.